A selection of T cell receptor beta chains follows, all from one sample in a study of blood T cells in healthy people across ages. TCRdb called the 5' RACE reads again in MiXCR, with one record for every CDR3 protein. The profile shows about 1,500,000 distinct CDR3 sequences, about 28% of them singletons. The sample taken for sequencing was blood. The receptors were gathered from a woman younger than 45 in good health. Each CDR3 is given with its conserved first and last residue. The D gene is left open where the match is weak. Expanded clones get a size class; other rows say once, few or many, or leave the size out.

j_call: TRBJ2-1
v_call: TRBV4-1
clone_size: few
d_call: .
cdr3_nt: TGCGCCAGCAGCTCCCTTCCACCCTCCGAGCAGTTCTTC
cdr3_aa: CASSSLPPSEQFF

j_call: TRBJ2-7
v_call: TRBV5-1
clone_size: few
d_call: TRBD2
cdr3_nt: TGCGCCAGCAGCCAACAGACTAGCCCCTCCTACGAGCAGTACTTC
cdr3_aa: CASSQQTSPSYEQYF

j_call: TRBJ2-3
v_call: TRBV20-1
clone_size: .
d_call: .
cdr3_nt: TGCAGTGCCGTGGCGGGACGGGGCACAGATACGCAGTATTTT
cdr3_aa: CSAVAGRGTDTQYF

j_call: TRBJ1-1
v_call: TRBV29-1
clone_size: .
d_call: .
cdr3_nt: TGCAGCGTTGAAGATCCCGCGAGAAGCCCTGAAGCTTTCTTT
cdr3_aa: CSVEDPARSPEAFF

j_call: TRBJ2-1
v_call: TRBV3-1
clone_size: .
d_call: .
cdr3_nt: TGTGCCAGCAGCCAAGAATCGCTGAGGGAGGAAAGACGCAATGAGCAGTTCTTC
cdr3_aa: CASSQESLREERRNEQFF

j_call: TRBJ2-4
v_call: TRBV7-2
clone_size: .
d_call: TRBD2
cdr3_nt: TGTGCCAGCAGTTCGCTAGCGGGAGCCAAAAACATTCAGTACTTC
cdr3_aa: CASSSLAGAKNIQYF

j_call: TRBJ2-5
v_call: TRBV2
clone_size: few
d_call: TRBD2
cdr3_nt: TGTGCCAGCAGACCCACTAGCGGGGAATGGGAGACCCAGTACTTC
cdr3_aa: CASRPTSGEWETQYF

j_call: TRBJ2-3
v_call: TRBV12-3/TRBV12-4
clone_size: .
d_call: .
cdr3_nt: TGTGCCAGCAGCAGGGAGGATGCGCAGTATTTT
cdr3_aa: CASSREDAQYF

j_call: TRBJ2-5
v_call: TRBV5-5
clone_size: once
d_call: TRBD2
cdr3_nt: TGTGCCAGCAGCTTGCTAGCGGGGACTCGGGGGACCCAGTACTTC
cdr3_aa: CASSLLAGTRGTQYF

j_call: TRBJ2-7
v_call: TRBV20-1
clone_size: .
d_call: TRBD2
cdr3_nt: TGCAGTGCTCATACGCGGGAGGGCCTCTCCTACGAGCAGTACTTC
cdr3_aa: CSAHTREGLSYEQYF

j_call: TRBJ2-7
v_call: TRBV12-5
clone_size: .
d_call: .
cdr3_nt: TGTGCTAGTGGTTTCGGCGCCTCCTACGAGCAGTACTTC
cdr3_aa: CASGFGASYEQYF

j_call: TRBJ2-3
v_call: TRBV12-3/TRBV12-4
clone_size: .
d_call: TRBD2
cdr3_nt: TGTGCCAGCAGTTTAAGGACTAGCGGCACAGATGCGCAGTATTTT
cdr3_aa: CASSLRTSGTDAQYF

j_call: TRBJ2-7
v_call: TRBV15
clone_size: few
d_call: TRBD2
cdr3_nt: TGTGCCACCAGCAGAGATCCGAGCGGGAGGGCCTTCTCCTACGAGCAGTACTTC
cdr3_aa: CATSRDPSGRAFSYEQYF

j_call: TRBJ2-1
v_call: TRBV7-9
clone_size: .
d_call: TRBD2
cdr3_nt: TGTGCCAGCAGCCCAAAGCAAGCGGGGGGGCCGTATGAGCAGTTCTTC
cdr3_aa: CASSPKQAGGPYEQFF

j_call: TRBJ1-6
v_call: TRBV7-2
clone_size: .
d_call: .
cdr3_nt: TGTGCCAGCAGCTTATTTATCTATAATTCACCCCTCCACTTT
cdr3_aa: CASSLFIYNSPLHF

j_call: TRBJ2-6
v_call: TRBV7-9
clone_size: many
d_call: TRBD1
cdr3_nt: TGTGCCAGCAGCCAGGGGCAGGGGGCGACCGGGGCCAACGTCCTGACTTTC
cdr3_aa: CASSQGQGATGANVLTF

j_call: TRBJ2-3
v_call: TRBV12-3/TRBV12-4
clone_size: many
d_call: .
cdr3_nt: TGTGCCAGCAGCCATCAAAGTGATACGCAGTATTTT
cdr3_aa: CASSHQSDTQYF

j_call: TRBJ2-7
v_call: TRBV11-2
clone_size: few
d_call: .
cdr3_nt: TGTGCCAGCAGCTTAGTAGCACAGTCTGCCTACGAGCAGTACTTC
cdr3_aa: CASSLVAQSAYEQYF

j_call: TRBJ2-1
v_call: TRBV27
clone_size: few
d_call: TRBD2
cdr3_nt: TGTGCCAGCACAACGGGAGGGCCCTTCAATGAGCAGTTCTTC
cdr3_aa: CASTTGGPFNEQFF

j_call: TRBJ2-1
v_call: TRBV15
clone_size: .
d_call: .
cdr3_nt: TGTGCCACCAGCCCCCCCGGTGGAGCCAAAAACATTCAGTTCTTC
cdr3_aa: CATSPPGGAKNIQFF

j_call: TRBJ2-3
v_call: TRBV4-1
clone_size: .
d_call: TRBD2
cdr3_nt: TGCGCCAGCAGCCAAGATCTTGCGGGAGGGACCACAGATACGCAGTATTTT
cdr3_aa: CASSQDLAGGTTDTQYF

j_call: TRBJ1-2
v_call: TRBV3-1
clone_size: few
d_call: .
cdr3_nt: TGTGCCAGCAGCCTCCGGCTCGGGGCTGGCTACACCTTC
cdr3_aa: CASSLRLGAGYTF

j_call: TRBJ1-2
v_call: TRBV18
clone_size: .
d_call: TRBD1
cdr3_nt: TGTGCCAGCTCACCCTCGACAGGGTCCGGCTATGGCTGCACCTTC
cdr3_aa: CASSPSTGSGYGCTF

j_call: TRBJ2-1
v_call: TRBV20-1
clone_size: few
d_call: TRBD2
cdr3_nt: TGCAGTGCTGCGACTAGCGGGGGGGCGAAGGAGCAGTTCTTC
cdr3_aa: CSAATSGGAKEQFF

j_call: TRBJ2-5
v_call: TRBV9
clone_size: few
d_call: .
cdr3_nt: TGTGCCAGCACCGTGTCCCAGTACTTC
cdr3_aa: CASTVSQYF

j_call: TRBJ2-1
v_call: TRBV20-1
clone_size: few
d_call: .
cdr3_nt: TGCAGTGCTTCACCCCCCCGGGGGAGCGTCTACAATGAGCAGTTCTTC
cdr3_aa: CSASPPRGSVYNEQFF

j_call: TRBJ2-1
v_call: TRBV4-1
clone_size: .
d_call: TRBD2
cdr3_nt: TGCGCCAGCAGCCAAGAAAACGGGGGGGATGAGCAGTTCTTC
cdr3_aa: CASSQENGGDEQFF

j_call: TRBJ2-4
v_call: TRBV20-1
clone_size: few
d_call: .
cdr3_nt: TGCAGTGCTAGCCGGGCAGAAAGAAACATTCAGTACTTC
cdr3_aa: CSASRAERNIQYF

j_call: TRBJ1-1
v_call: TRBV7-2
clone_size: .
d_call: .
cdr3_nt: TGTGCCAGCCAGCAAAGGACGGGGAACACTGAAGCTTTCTTT
cdr3_aa: CASQQRTGNTEAFF

j_call: TRBJ2-1
v_call: TRBV24-1
clone_size: few
d_call: .
cdr3_nt: TGTGCCACCAGTGATCAGATCAGCCACGAGGGTTACAATGAGCAGTTCTTC
cdr3_aa: CATSDQISHEGYNEQFF

j_call: TRBJ2-5
v_call: TRBV12-3/TRBV12-4
clone_size: many
d_call: .
cdr3_nt: TGTGCCAGCACCCCGGCGGAGCAAGAGACCCAGTACTTC
cdr3_aa: CASTPAEQETQYF

j_call: TRBJ2-7
v_call: TRBV12-3/TRBV12-4
clone_size: many
d_call: TRBD1
cdr3_nt: TGTGCCAGCAGGAAGGGAGGGACAGGGAGCGAGCAGTACTTC
cdr3_aa: CASRKGGTGSEQYF

j_call: TRBJ2-1
v_call: TRBV19
clone_size: many
d_call: .
cdr3_nt: TGTGCCAGTAGCTCCCAGGGGACCCATGAGCAGTTCTTC
cdr3_aa: CASSSQGTHEQFF

j_call: TRBJ1-1
v_call: TRBV5-1
clone_size: .
d_call: .
cdr3_nt: TGCGCCAGCAGCTTGGACGGACAAGTGAACACTGAAGCTTTCTTT
cdr3_aa: CASSLDGQVNTEAFF

j_call: TRBJ1-2
v_call: TRBV6-6
clone_size: many
d_call: TRBD1
cdr3_nt: TGTGCCAGCAGTTACCCCCCTTACAGGGGAGATGGCTACACCTTC
cdr3_aa: CASSYPPYRGDGYTF

j_call: TRBJ1-2
v_call: TRBV4-2
clone_size: few
d_call: TRBD1
cdr3_nt: TGTGCCAGCAGCCAAGTATATCCGGGACAGTCTAACTATGGCTACACCTTC
cdr3_aa: CASSQVYPGQSNYGYTF

j_call: TRBJ2-7
v_call: TRBV3-1
clone_size: .
d_call: .
cdr3_nt: TGTGCCAGCAGCCAGGGGACTGCCCGCGAGCAGTACTTC
cdr3_aa: CASSQGTAREQYF

j_call: TRBJ2-3
v_call: TRBV6-5
clone_size: few
d_call: TRBD2
cdr3_nt: TGTGCCAGCAGTTACCTAGCGGGGCGTACAGATACGCAGTATTTT
cdr3_aa: CASSYLAGRTDTQYF

j_call: TRBJ2-7
v_call: TRBV20-1
clone_size: few
d_call: .
cdr3_nt: TGCAGTGCGACCGGGACTCTCTACGAGCAGTACTTC
cdr3_aa: CSATGTLYEQYF

j_call: TRBJ2-5
v_call: TRBV29-1
clone_size: many
d_call: TRBD2
cdr3_nt: TGCAGCGTTGAGAGGACTAGCGGGAGAGGGGAGACCCAGTACTTC
cdr3_aa: CSVERTSGRGETQYF

j_call: TRBJ2-7
v_call: TRBV7-2
clone_size: many
d_call: TRBD2
cdr3_nt: TGTGCCAGCAGCCCGGGGACTAGCGGGAGACGGTACGAGCAGTACTTC
cdr3_aa: CASSPGTSGRRYEQYF

j_call: TRBJ2-6
v_call: TRBV24-1
clone_size: many
d_call: .
cdr3_nt: TGTGCCACCAGTGTAGGAGGGCGTGGGGCCAACGTCCTGACTTTC
cdr3_aa: CATSVGGRGANVLTF

j_call: TRBJ2-1
v_call: TRBV20-1
clone_size: .
d_call: TRBD2
cdr3_nt: TGCAGTGCTAGGCCCTCCCTGCCTAGCGGGACTTGCGATGAGCAGTTCTTC
cdr3_aa: CSARPSLPSGTCDEQFF

j_call: TRBJ2-3
v_call: TRBV20-1
clone_size: few
d_call: TRBD1
cdr3_nt: TGCAGTGCTCGGACAGGGATTAGCACAGATACGCAGTATTTT
cdr3_aa: CSARTGISTDTQYF